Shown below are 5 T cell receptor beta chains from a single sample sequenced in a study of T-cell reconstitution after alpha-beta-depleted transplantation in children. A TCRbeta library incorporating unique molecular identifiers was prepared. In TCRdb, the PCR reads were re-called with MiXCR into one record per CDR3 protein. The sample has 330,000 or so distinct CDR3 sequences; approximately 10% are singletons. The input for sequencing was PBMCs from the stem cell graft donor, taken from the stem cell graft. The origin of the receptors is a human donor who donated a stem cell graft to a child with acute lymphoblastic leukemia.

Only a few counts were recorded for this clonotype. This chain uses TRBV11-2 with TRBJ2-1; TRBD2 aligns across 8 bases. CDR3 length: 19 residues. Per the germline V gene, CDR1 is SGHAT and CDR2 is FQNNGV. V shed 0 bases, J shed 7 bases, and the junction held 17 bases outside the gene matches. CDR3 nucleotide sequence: TGTGCCAGCAGCTTAGACGGTAGATGGCTAGCGGGTTACCGGAATGAGCAGTTCTTC. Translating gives CASSLDGRWLAGYRNEQFF.

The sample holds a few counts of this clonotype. In nucleotides, the CDR3 is TGTGCCAGCAGCACAATCCCCCAGGGAGAGGGCTACACCTTC. It specifies CASSTIPQGEGYTF. The V gene is TRBV7-9, the J gene TRBJ1-2; TRBD1 is a possible D gene (5 bases). This CDR3 has 14 amino acids. Germline CDR1 SEHNR, CDR2 FQNEAQ (reference sequence). V lost 5 bases and J 8 bases, leaving 18 bases between the germline ends.

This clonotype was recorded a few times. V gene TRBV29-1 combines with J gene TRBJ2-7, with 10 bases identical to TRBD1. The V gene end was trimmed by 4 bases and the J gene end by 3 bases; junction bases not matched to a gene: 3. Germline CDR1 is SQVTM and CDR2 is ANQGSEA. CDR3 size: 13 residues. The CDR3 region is CSVVGTGVYEQYF. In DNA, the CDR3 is TGCAGCGTTGTGGGGACAGGGGTCTACGAGCAGTACTTC.

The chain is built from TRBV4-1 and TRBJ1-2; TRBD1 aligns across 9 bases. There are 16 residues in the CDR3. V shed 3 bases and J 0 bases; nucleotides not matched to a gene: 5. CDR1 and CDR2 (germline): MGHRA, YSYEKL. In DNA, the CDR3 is TGCGCCAGCAGCCAGGGACAGGGATCGGCTAACTATGGCTACACCTTC. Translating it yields CASSQGQGSANYGYTF.

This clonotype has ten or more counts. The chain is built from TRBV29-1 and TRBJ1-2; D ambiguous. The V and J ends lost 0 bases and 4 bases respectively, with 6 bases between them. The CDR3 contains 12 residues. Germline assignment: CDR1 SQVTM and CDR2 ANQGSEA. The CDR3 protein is CSVEDVGYGYTF. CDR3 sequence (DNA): TGCAGCGTTGAAGATGTCGGCTATGGCTACACCTTC.